Listed below are T cell receptor beta chains from one sample, sequenced in a study of blood T cell repertoires in COVID-19. The table came from immunoSEQ multiplex PCR; TCRdb's copy has only in-frame clones and leaves some out. The table shows 150,000 to 200,000 clones, with around 82% occurring only once. Sequences were obtained from PBMCs or T cells enriched from blood (not recorded which). These receptors were collected from a man aged 35-49 years who had recovered from COVID-19. Each CDR3 is given with its conserved first and last residue. Each record gives: D gene, V gene, J gene, clone size, CDR3 protein, CDR3 DNA. D genes are given only for firm matches. Clone size is shown for a subset of rows, as once, few, many or a class of expanded clone.

>NA|TRBV5-1|TRBJ1-6|NA
CASSPENSPLHF
TGCGCCAGCAGCCCCGAGAATTCACCCCTCCACTTT
>NA|TRBV7-8|TRBJ2-5|NA
CASSLAIPGGETQYF
TGTGCCAGCAGCTTAGCGATACCAGGGGGGGAGACCCAGTACTTC
>NA|TRBV5-1|TRBJ2-3|NA
CASSLERGDTQYF
TGCGCCAGCAGCTTGGAACGAGGAGATACGCAGTATTTT
>NA|TRBV5-1|TRBJ1-5|once
CASSAEPGPQPQHF
TGCGCCAGCAGCGCCGAGCCAGGTCCCCAGCCCCAGCATTTT
>NA|TRBV7-2|TRBJ1-1|NA
CASSPRVLNTEAFF
TGTGCCAGCAGCCCCCGGGTCTTGAACACTGAAGCTTTCTTT
>TRBD1|TRBV14|TRBJ1-2|NA
CASSPIVGTELFTDGYTF
TGTGCCAGCAGCCCTATAGTCGGGACAGAACTATTCACCGATGGCTACACCTTC
>NA|TRBV27|TRBJ2-3|NA
CASSLGGGPTHSDTQYF
TGTGCCAGCAGTTTAGGCGGGGGCCCTACACATTCAGATACGCAGTATTTT
>TRBD1|TRBV5-1|TRBJ1-1|NA
CASSLEGQAVTEAFF
TGCGCCAGCAGCCTAGAGGGACAGGCCGTCACTGAAGCTTTCTTT
>TRBD1|TRBV7-9|TRBJ1-1|NA
CASSLGDRGTAEAFF
TGTGCCAGCAGCTTGGGGGACAGGGGGACCGCTGAAGCTTTCTTT
>NA|TRBV7-9|TRBJ2-5|NA
CASSLDDGQETQYF
TGTGCCAGCAGCTTAGACGACGGGCAAGAGACCCAGTACTTC
>TRBD1|TRBV30|TRBJ2-5|NA
CAWDRGLQETQYF
TGTGCCTGGGACAGGGGATTACAAGAGACCCAGTACTTC
>TRBD2|TRBV9|TRBJ2-2|NA
CASSVREAPTGELFF
TGTGCCAGCAGCGTACGGGAGGCTCCCACCGGGGAGCTGTTTTTT
>TRBD2|TRBV7-2|TRBJ2-5|NA
CASCRGVPETQYF
TGTGCCAGCTGCCGGGGGGTTCCTGAGACCCAGTACTTC
>NA|TRBV9|TRBJ2-4|NA
CASGLDGNIQYF
TGTGCCAGCGGGCTCGACGGAAACATTCAGTACTTC
>NA|TRBV7-3|TRBJ1-6|few
CASSANRNNSPLHF
TGTGCCAGCAGCGCGAACCGAAATAATTCACCCCTCCACTTT
>NA|TRBV3-1/TRBV3-2|TRBJ1-2|few
CASSWEGASNYGYTF
TGTGCCAGCAGCTGGGAAGGGGCTAGTAACTATGGCTACACCTTC
>NA|TRBV19|TRBJ1-1|NA
CASSKPRATEAFF
TGTGCCAGTAGTAAACCCAGGGCTACTGAAGCTTTCTTT
>TRBD2|TRBV5-1|TRBJ2-1|NA
CASSLALIAGGEQFF
TGCGCCAGCAGCTTGGCCTTGATAGCGGGGGGAGAGCAGTTCTTC
>NA|TRBV4-2|TRBJ2-1|NA
CASTSEVYNEQFF
TGTGCCAGCACCTCTGAGGTATACAATGAGCAGTTCTTC
>NA|TRBV5-1|TRBJ2-3|NA
CASSSLTSGSDTQYF
TGCGCCAGCAGCTCCCTAACTAGTGGTTCAGATACGCAGTATTTT
>NA|TRBV4-2|TRBJ1-5|NA
CASSQDGGGNQPQHF
TGTGCCAGCAGCCAAGATGGAGGGGGCAATCAGCCCCAGCATTTT
>NA|TRBV19|TRBJ1-2|few
CASRLQENYGYTF
TGTGCCAGTCGCTTACAGGAAAACTATGGCTACACCTTC
>TRBD1|TRBV18|TRBJ2-2|NA
CASSPRPSGQGSGELFF
TGTGCCAGCTCACCACGACCTTCAGGACAGGGAAGCGGGGAGCTGTTTTTT
>NA|TRBV4-1|TRBJ1-2|NA
CASSQEPARIGYGYTF
TGCGCCAGCAGCCAAGAACCCGCCAGGATAGGATATGGCTACACCTTC
>NA|TRBV11-2|TRBJ2-5|NA
CASSPPSGLDQETQYF
TGTGCCAGCAGCCCCCCTTCTGGGCTCGACCAAGAGACCCAGTACTTC
>NA|TRBV14|TRBJ2-5|NA
CASSIRSEETQYF
TGTGCCAGCAGTATCCGGAGCGAAGAGACCCAGTACTTC
>TRBD2|TRBV11-3|TRBJ2-1|NA
CASSLIGGGEQFF
TGTGCCAGCAGCTTAATAGGCGGGGGTGAGCAGTTCTTC
>NA|TRBV6-5|TRBJ1-1|NA
CAARTGQGKGTEAFF
TGTGCCGCCCGTACGGGTCAGGGAAAGGGCACTGAAGCTTTCTTT
>NA|TRBV6-1|TRBJ2-6|once
CASSEGEPSGANVLTF
TGTGCCAGCAGTGAAGGCGAGCCCTCTGGGGCCAACGTCCTGACTTTC
>TRBD2|TRBV14|TRBJ2-5|NA
CASSQELAGGQETQYF
TGTGCCAGCAGCCAAGAACTAGCGGGGGGACAAGAGACCCAGTACTTC
>NA|TRBV20-1|TRBJ1-6|NA
CSASRGQYNSPLHF
TGCAGTGCTAGTAGGGGCCAGTATAATTCACCCCTCCACTTT
>NA|TRBV19|TRBJ2-2|once
CASSMRGGDTGELFF
TGTGCCAGTAGTATGAGAGGGGGGGACACCGGGGAGCTGTTTTTT
>NA|TRBV5-1|TRBJ1-1|NA
CASSLARGLEAFF
TGCGCCAGCAGCTTGGCGCGGGGTCTTGAAGCTTTCTTT
>NA|TRBV7-6|TRBJ1-4|NA
CASSLGQEIGKLFF
TGTGCCAGCAGCTTAGGACAGGAAATTGGAAAACTGTTTTTT
>NA|TRBV13|TRBJ1-2|NA
CASRRGSVNGYTF
TGTGCCAGCAGAAGGGGGTCGGTGAATGGCTACACCTTC
>NA|TRBV30|TRBJ2-5|NA
CAWSVGYGGGTQYF
TGTGCCTGGAGTGTAGGGTACGGAGGCGGGACCCAGTACTTC
>TRBD2|TRBV19|TRBJ2-3|NA
CASSRGASGADTQYF
TGTGCCAGTAGTAGGGGGGCTAGCGGGGCAGATACGCAGTATTTT